These T cell receptor beta chains were read from a single sample in a study of cytotoxic CD8 clonotypes in ibrutinib-treated CLL. Sequencing was performed with immunoSEQ multiplex PCR; in TCRdb, only in-frame clones are kept and a portion is missing. The data hold fewer than 400,000 clones, with about 61% observed a single time. Sequencing was performed on PBMCs, taken after 36 months of ibrutinib treatment. These receptors were taken from a human donor with chronic lymphocytic leukemia. CDR3s include the opening cysteine and the closing phenylalanine or tryptophan. The D gene is left open where the match is weak. Clone size appears in some rows only: once, few, many, or a class for an expanded clone.

j_call clone_size d_call v_call cdr3_nt cdr3_aa
TRBJ2-4 - - TRBV15 TGTGCCACCAGCAGAGTACCAGACAACCCCAAAAACATTCAGTACTTC CATSRVPDNPKNIQYF
TRBJ2-7 few TRBD1 TRBV7-3 TGTGCCAGCAGCCCAGGGGGCTACGAGCAGTACTTC CASSPGGYEQYF
TRBJ2-7 once - TRBV6-1 TGTGCCTCAGACACGAGCTACGAGCAGTACTTC CASDTSYEQYF
TRBJ1-2 few - TRBV29-1 TGCAGCGCCGTGCCCCTGACAGATAACTATGGCTACACCTTC CSAVPLTDNYGYTF
TRBJ1-6 - - TRBV6-6 TGTGCCAGCAGTAGCACATCTAGCTCCTATAATTCACCCCTCCACTTT CASSSTSSSYNSPLHF
TRBJ1-2 - TRBD1 TRBV18 TGTGCCAGCTCTCCTGACAGGGGGGTACGCAATGGCTACACCTTC CASSPDRGVRNGYTF
TRBJ2-5 few - TRBV14 TGTGCCAGCAGCCAAAGGGGCGAAGAGACCCAGTACTTC CASSQRGEETQYF
TRBJ2-2 - - TRBV18 TGTGCCAGCTCATACCCTCAGGGGTTGGTGACCGGGGAGCTGTTTTTT CASSYPQGLVTGELFF
TRBJ2-7 - TRBD2 TRBV7-6 TGTGCCAGCAGCTTACTAGCGGAATCAGACTACGAGCAGTACTTC CASSLLAESDYEQYF
TRBJ2-1 - - TRBV5-4 TGTGCCAGCAGCTTGGCGCAGGAGAGGGACAATGAGCAGTTCTTC CASSLAQERDNEQFF
TRBJ2-7 few - TRBV27 TGTGCCAGCAGTTTCGGACCGGCTCCTAGGGAGCAGTACTTC CASSFGPAPREQYF
TRBJ2-7 - - TRBV7-9 TGTGCCAGCAGCGGGGGTGTCGGCAAGCACTACGAGCAGTACTTC CASSGGVGKHYEQYF
TRBJ2-7 - - TRBV18 TGTGCCAGCTCACTCCGGAGGGACGAGCAGTACTTC CASSLRRDEQYF
TRBJ2-1 - TRBD2 TRBV27 TGTGCCAGCAGCCTTGGACTAGCGGGACCGGGGCTCAATGAGCAGTTCTTC CASSLGLAGPGLNEQFF
TRBJ2-5 - - TRBV11-2 TGTGCCAGCAGCCAGACGCGCCAAGAGACCCAGTACTTC CASSQTRQETQYF
TRBJ1-4 once - TRBV21-1 TGTGCCAGCAGTCTGGACAGGCGGGGTGAAAAACTGTTTTTT CASSLDRRGEKLFF
TRBJ2-3 - TRBD1 TRBV7-2 TGTGCCAGCAGCTCAGGTCCAGGGGGTGGTACGCAGTATTTT CASSSGPGGGTQYF
TRBJ2-7 - - TRBV5-6 TGTGCCAGCAGCTTGGCCGGAGGAGGGCCCCCTCCGGAGAGCGAGCAGTACTTC CASSLAGGGPPPESEQYF
TRBJ1-2 - TRBD1 TRBV18 TGTGCCAGCTCAGTGACAGGGGAACAAGGCTATGGCTACACCTTC CASSVTGEQGYGYTF
TRBJ2-7 few - TRBV5-1 TGCGCCAGCAGCTTGGCCGTGAGTAGACTAACGGGAGCTGTCTACGAGCAGTACTTC CASSLAVSRLTGAVYEQYF
TRBJ1-6 - - TRBV6-5 TGTGCCAGCAGTTACTCGGGACATTATAATTCACCCCTCCACTTT CASSYSGHYNSPLHF
TRBJ1-1 - TRBD1 TRBV5-1 TGCGCCAGCAGCTCGACAGGGGGCGACACTGAAGCTTTCTTT CASSSTGGDTEAFF
TRBJ2-7 - - TRBV6-1 TGTGCCAGCAGTGAAGGGGGACACGGGTGGGTCTACGAGCAGTACTTC CASSEGGHGWVYEQYF
TRBJ2-7 - - TRBV9 TGTGCCAGCAGCGTAGGCCGGGACACATACTACGAGCAGTACTTC CASSVGRDTYYEQYF
TRBJ2-2 - - TRBV4-1 TGCGCCAGCAGCCAAGGTCAACTAGGAACCGGGGAGCTGTTTTTT CASSQGQLGTGELFF
TRBJ1-5 few - TRBV18 TGTGCCAGCTCACCAGGGCGATTCGGCAATCAGCCCCAGCATTTT CASSPGRFGNQPQHF
TRBJ2-3 few TRBD2 TRBV19 TGTGCCAGTAGTATCGGGGGGACTAGCACAGATACGCAGTATTTT CASSIGGTSTDTQYF
TRBJ2-7 - - TRBV29-1 TGCAGCGTTGTTGGTTCAGGGAATAGCTACGAGCAGTACTTC CSVVGSGNSYEQYF
TRBJ1-5 - - TRBV7-6 TGTGCCAGCAGCGGGCGCAATCAGCCCCAGCATTTT CASSGRNQPQHF
TRBJ2-3 - - TRBV28 TGTGCCAGCAGTTCCCCCCTGGCAGCTTCCCCTCTATCGTCGCAGTATTTT CASSSPLAASPLSSQYF
TRBJ2-2 - TRBD2 TRBV4-3 TGCGCCAGCAGCCAAGACGGGCTAGCGGGAGGGACCGGGGAGCTGTTTTTT CASSQDGLAGGTGELFF
TRBJ1-5 - - TRBV9 TGTGCCAGCAGCGTAGTCAGGGGCCGGCAGCCCCAGCATTTT CASSVVRGRQPQHF
TRBJ2-5 - - TRBV9 TGTGCCAGCAGCGTAGTGGAGGAGACCCAGTACTTC CASSVVEETQYF
TRBJ2-3 - - TRBV18 TGTGCCAGCTCACTCAACATCGGGACAGATACGCAGTATTTT CASSLNIGTDTQYF
TRBJ1-6 - - TRBV11-1 TGTGCCAGCAGCTTAGACCAGGGGTATAATTCACCCCTCCACTTT CASSLDQGYNSPLHF
TRBJ2-2 - - TRBV9 TGTGCCAGCAGCGTGAGCGGACCCACCGGGGAGCTGTTTTTT CASSVSGPTGELFF
TRBJ2-7 - - TRBV28 TGTGCCAGCAGTCCACCTCCTCAGGGAGTCGAGCAGTACTTC CASSPPPQGVEQYF